Following are 20 T cell receptor beta chains from one sample sequenced in a study of OX40 agonist ivuxolimab in advanced cancers. The method behind the library was the immunoSEQ multiplex PCR assay. This is the immuneACCESS table as TCRdb keeps it, with only in-frame sequences that have V and J called. A part of the clones is gone; compared with another copy, unresolved V genes explain less than half, and the rest is unexplained. The table for this sample lists roughly 19,000 clones; approximately 90% of them were counted only once. The ten largest clones add up to about 10% of the sample. Sequenced here: CD4+ or CD8+ T cells sorted from blood, sampled in a trial of the OX40 agonist ivuxolimab. The receptors originated from an adult with an advanced solid tumor such as melanoma, head and neck, liver or kidney cancer.

This clone was seen more than once but under ten times. The CDR3 loop reads CATQVSSGYTF. For the CDR3, the DNA is TGTGCCACCCAGGTCTCTTCTGGCTACACCTTC. The J gene is TRBJ1-2, the V gene TRBV19; D is ambiguous. Germline V lookup: CDR1 LNHDA, CDR2 SQIVND (reference sequence). V lost 10 bases and J lost 7, with 13 bases in between. This CDR3 comprises 11 residues. Based on the CDR3 plus reference TRBV19 and TRBJ1-2, the full variable domain is DGGITQSPKYLFRKEGQNVTLSCEQNLNHDAMYWYRQDPGQGLRLIYYSQIVNDFQKGDIAEGYSVSREKKESFPLTVTSAQKNPTAFYLCATQVSSGYTFGSGTRLTVV.

This clone was counted a few times. The J gene is TRBJ1-1, the V gene TRBV11-2; no clear D gene. V lost 1 base and J 1 base, leaving 7 bases between the germline ends. The CDR3 is 14 amino acids. Per germline, CDR1 SGHAT and CDR2 FQNNGV. In nucleotides, the CDR3 is TGTGCCAGCAGCTTAGGCCCACAGAACACTGAAGCTTTCTTT. Translated: CASSLGPQNTEAFF.

The rearrangement uses TRBV13 and TRBJ2-1, with D possibly matching TRBD2 (6 bases). Germline V gene sequence: CDR1 PRHDT, CDR2 FYEKMQ (reference sequence). The CDR3 runs 16 residues. V was shortened by 3 bases and J by 5 bases, with 17 bases between the two germline ends. CDR3 sequence (DNA): TGTGCCAGCAGCTTGGGGCGGGGCCCCCCAAACAATGAGCAGTTCTTC. Amino acid sequence: CASSLGRGPPNNEQFF.

The chain combines TRBV10-2 with TRBJ1-4, with D uncertain. The germline V gene has CDR1 WSHSY and CDR2 SAAADI. Trimming took 5 bases from V and 0 from J, leaving 19 bases between them. There are 18 residues in the CDR3. For the CDR3, the DNA is TGCGCCAGCAGTTCACTCGTACACCGCCCTACAACTAATGAAAAACTGTTTTTT. This codes for CASSSLVHRPTTNEKLFF.

V is TRBV9 and J is TRBJ2-7, with D perhaps matching TRBD1 (6 bases). The CDR3 length is 16 residues. Trimming took 0 bases from V and 5 from J, leaving 18 bases between them. Germline CDR1 SGDLS, CDR2 YYNGEE. In DNA form, the CDR3 reads TGTGCCAGCAGCGTAGCCTCCATGACAGGTGCCAACGAGCAGTACTTC. This gives the protein CASSVASMTGANEQYF.

The chain has TRBV11-1 and TRBJ1-2; TRBD1 matches at 9 bases. The CDR3 covers 15 residues. Germline V lookup: CDR1 SGHAT, CDR2 FQDESV (reference sequence). Trimming cost V 5 bases and J 7 bases; bases outside gene matches: 11. The CDR3 DNA sequence: TGTGCCAGCAGCGCGCAGACAGGGGGGGACTCTGGCTACACCTTC. This codes for CASSAQTGGDSGYTF.

The chain recombines TRBV10-2 with TRBJ2-7, with unresolved D. This CDR3 is built from 14 residues. Trimming left V 3 bases short and J 1 base short, with 10 bases between. Looked up from germline, CDR1 is WSHSY and CDR2 is SAAADI. For the CDR3, the DNA is TGCGCCAGCAGTGAAGGCGATGGGTCCTACGAGCAGTACTTC. It is translated as CASSEGDGSYEQYF.

V usage is TRBV5-4 and J usage is TRBJ2-3, with 9 bases matching TRBD2. V lost 7 bases to trimming and J lost 1 base; unmatched junction nucleotides: 7. Germline assignment: CDR1 SGHNT and CDR2 YYREEE (reference sequence). The CDR3 has 15 amino acids. This CDR3 is CASGVAGGGTDTQYF. The DNA for the CDR3 is TGTGCCAGCGGAGTGGCGGGAGGGGGCACAGATACGCAGTATTTT.

In this sample, this clone turned up a few times. The chain carries TRBV30 and TRBJ1-6; 8 positions match TRBD1. CDR1 GTSNPN and CDR2 SVGIG come from the germline V gene (reference sequence). The V gene end was trimmed by 6 bases and the J gene end by 5 bases; junction bases not matched to a gene: 12. The length of the CDR3 is 16 residues. The CDR3 region is CACRRGPEADNSPLHF. The DNA of the CDR3 is TGTGCCTGCCGCAGGGGGCCGGAGGCGGATAATTCACCCCTCCACTTT.

This chain joins TRBV11-3 and TRBJ2-7; TRBD2 matches 9 bases. After removal of 5 bases from V and 3 bases from J, the junction contained 11 bases not matched to a gene. CDR3 length equals 16 residues. Looked up from germline, CDR1 is SGHNT and CDR2 is YENEEA. CDR3 coding DNA: TGTGCCAGCAGCCAAGAATGGGGACTAGCCAACTACGAGCAGTACTTC. Amino acids: CASSQEWGLANYEQYF.

This sequence joins TRBV27 and TRBJ2-7, with D perhaps TRBD2 (6 bases). The CDR3 runs to 15 residues. Deletions cut 3 bases from V and 1 base from J, with 13 bases between. Per the germline V gene, CDR1 is MNHEY and CDR2 is SMNVEV (reference sequence). The CDR3 DNA reads TGTGCCAGCAGTTTTATCACTAGCTGGTCCTACGAGCAGTACTTC. Its protein product is CASSFITSWSYEQYF.

This clone has a handful of counts. The rearrangement links TRBV7-9 to TRBJ2-7; the match to TRBD2 covers 7 bases. The length of the CDR3 is 12 residues. Germline-derived CDR1 and CDR2 are SEHNR and FQNEAQ (reference sequence). After removal of 5 bases from V and 5 bases from J, the junction contained 3 bases not matched to a gene. CDR3 bases: TGTGCCAGCAGCACCCTAGCGGACGAGCAGTACTTC. Amino acids: CASSTLADEQYF.

This clone was recorded only once. The rearrangement links TRBV16 to TRBJ1-1, with 7 bases lining up with TRBD1. Per germline, CDR1 KGHSY and CDR2 FQNENV. The CDR3 runs to 16 residues. J lost 3 bases, V lost 4 bases, and 11 bases had no gene match. CDR3 in amino acids: CASSLTVGQTYTEAFF. The CDR3 DNA is TGTGCCAGCAGCCTCACCGTGGGACAGACATACACTGAAGCTTTCTTT.

The chain combines TRBV4-2 with TRBJ2-2; D remains ambiguous. The V gene lost 2 bases and the J gene lost 6 bases, with 4 bases spanning the gap. Germline V gene sequence: CDR1 LGHNA, CDR2 YNFKEQ. This CDR3 spans 12 amino acids. The CDR3 DNA reads TGTGCCAGCAGCCAAAGTCCCGGGGAGCTGTTTTTT. Its protein product is CASSQSPGELFF.

The chain is built from TRBV5-1 and TRBJ2-1; TRBD2 matches at 12 bases. Per germline, CDR1 SGHRS and CDR2 YFSETQ. This CDR3 contains 20 residues. J gave up 4 bases and V 4 bases, and 18 bases lay outside the gene matches. The CDR3 loop reads CASSPRTSGAIKRDYNEQFF. In DNA form, the CDR3 reads TGCGCCAGCAGCCCTAGGACTAGCGGGGCCATTAAACGGGATTACAATGAGCAGTTCTTC.

The chain is built from TRBV6-5 and TRBJ2-1; tentative D call: TRBD2 (5 bases). Germline V gene sequence: CDR1 MNHEY, CDR2 SVGAGI. Trimming stripped 2 bases from V and 9 bases from J, with 17 bases between. CDR3 length equals 15 residues. CDR3: CASSYGSREVVEQFF. In DNA form, the CDR3 reads TGTGCCAGCAGTTACGGGAGTCGTGAGGTAGTTGAGCAGTTCTTC.

This chain joins TRBV18 and TRBJ1-3, with D uncertain. The V and J ends lost 6 bases and 0 bases respectively, with 12 bases between them. Germline CDR1 reads KGHSH; CDR2 reads LQKENI. The CDR3 length is 15 residues. The CDR3, as DNA: TGTGCCAGCTCCCCCGGGCAGAACTCTGGAAACACCATATATTTT. Its protein is CASSPGQNSGNTIYF.

This chain links TRBV19 with TRBJ2-1; D is unclear. Germline V CDR1 and CDR2: LNHDA, SQIVND (reference sequence). The CDR3 is 13 residues long. V was pared by 4 bases and J by 6 bases, with 10 bases between. The CDR3 DNA reads TGTGCCAGTAGTACCAGATCACTCAATGAGCAGTTCTTC. Translation gives CASSTRSLNEQFF.

This chain joins TRBV29-1 and TRBJ2-3; possible D gene TRBD2, 5 bases. CDR1 is SQVTM, CDR2 ANQGSEA, per germline. CDR3 length equals 16 residues. V lost 3 bases to trimming and J lost 5 bases, with 21 bases between them. The CDR3 sequence is CSVDPSLGHWEDTQYF. The CDR3 region has the DNA TGCAGCGTTGACCCTAGCTTGGGCCATTGGGAAGATACGCAGTATTTT.

The chain uses TRBV10-2 and TRBJ2-7; tentative D call: TRBD1 (5 bases). The V gene lost 2 bases and the J gene lost 4 bases, with 6 bases spanning the gap. Germline CDR1 WSHSY, CDR2 SAAADI. The CDR3 extends over 12 amino acids. CDR3 nucleotide sequence: TGCGCCAGCAGTGAGAGGGGTTACGAGCAGTACTTC. It is translated as CASSERGYEQYF.